This T cell receptor beta chain emerged from a study of T-cell reconstitution after alpha-beta-depleted transplantation in children (dated by TCRdb to 2015 to 2016). Regarding the research as a whole: T-cell immune reconstitution after TCRalphabeta/CD19-depleted allogeneic hematopoietic cell transplantation in children was quantitatively tracked in the study by means of TCR repertoire profiling.

This clonotype has ten or more counts. The antigen it recognizes is unknown. No qualities accompany the bases; no much larger clone lies one base away. The protocol used for the library was PCR. Sequenced on an Illumina HiSeq 2500. To normalize quantification of the TCRbeta repertoire, the TCR libraries were built with molecular barcoding that relied on unique molecular identifiers. TCRdb passed the public sequencing reads through fastp at Q25 and MiXCR, retaining productive beta sequences. Each CDR3 protein appears once, grouped with its most common genes and DNA. For this sample there are hundreds of thousands of distinct CDR3 sequences; roughly 17% appear just once. About 1.1% of the sample is held by the ten biggest clonotypes. V is cut by 5 bases and J by 4 bases, and the space between the germline ends is 6 bases. Including the terminal cysteine and phenylalanine, the CDR3 comprises 12 residues. The sequence is cut down to CDR3 DNA, 36 bases in frame from base 1.

The origin of this receptor is a human donor who donated a stem cell graft to a child with acute myeloid leukemia. Sequences were derived from PBMCs from the stem cell graft donor, sampled from the stem cell graft. The sequence is built from TRBV12-3 or TRBV12-4 and TRBJ1-5; the D region possibly corresponds to TRBD1 (5 bases align). CDR3 protein: CASSPGNQPQHF. The base sequence is TGTGCCAGCAGTCCAGGGAATCAGCCCCAGCATTTT.